This TCR beta chain stems from a study of blood T cell repertoires in COVID-19. In the study overall: The origin of the acute and convalescent COVID-19 samples was the United States, Italy and Spain. PBMCs, B-cell-depleted T cells, or T cells were the source of the cDNA or gDNA that made up the material.

In the authors' workflow: For nucleated cells, counts were estimated from reference gene primer amplification. The data were produced by immunoSEQ multiplex PCR, yet TCRdb's version contains in-frame clones alone and is incomplete. The V and J calls and clone size are taken from that table; D and trimming were inferred from the DNA. The data contain a few hundred thousand clones, around 84% of them seen just once; the ten biggest clones take up 4.2%. The germline gives CDR1 ENHRY, CDR2 SYGVKD. CDR3 length: 14 residues. The germline V and J ends were trimmed by 5 bases and 2 bases, with 10 bases remaining between them.

The clonotype originates from a man aged 60 to 75 with acute or convalescent COVID-19. This chain uses TRBV10-3 with TRBJ1-3; D might be TRBD1 (6 bases). Material for sequencing was peripheral blood. The CDR3 DNA follows: TGTGCCATCAGTTCACAGGGAACTGGAAACACCATATATTTT. This gives the protein CAISSQGTGNTIYF.